These T cell receptor beta chains were read from a single sample in a study of blood T cells in healthy people across ages. Using its own MiXCR run on the 5' RACE reads, TCRdb lists one record per CDR3 protein. The profile shows 790,000 or so distinct CDR3 sequences, about 42% of them singletons. Sequencing input: blood. The receptors were sampled from a man at least 80 years old in good health. Each CDR3 is given with its conserved first and last residue. The order of the fields is J gene, V gene, clone size, D gene, CDR3 DNA, CDR3 protein. D genes are given only for firm matches. Expanded clones get a size class; other rows say once, few or many, or leave the size out.

>TRBJ2-7|TRBV15|.|.
TGTGCCACCAGCAGAGCGCGGACCCCCTACGAGCAGTACTTC
CATSRARTPYEQYF
>TRBJ2-5|TRBV20-1|.|.
TGCAGTGCTACCCGGGACACCTATGGGGAGACCCAGTACTTC
CSATRDTYGETQYF
>TRBJ2-5|TRBV9|few|.
TGTGCCAGCAGCCCCCGTCGGGGAGCGTACCAAGAGACCCAGTACTTC
CASSPRRGAYQETQYF
>TRBJ2-3|TRBV12-3/TRBV12-4|.|TRBD2
TGTGCCAGCAGCCTGACTAGCGGCCTTAGCACAGATACGCAGTATTTT
CASSLTSGLSTDTQYF
>TRBJ2-7|TRBV28|.|.
TGTGCCAGCAAGGACGGCCCCTACGAGCAGTACTTC
CASKDGPYEQYF
>TRBJ2-1|TRBV6-1|.|TRBD1
TGTGCCAGCGCAGGGGGACAGAGCTCCTACAATGAGCAGTTCTTC
CASAGGQSSYNEQFF
>TRBJ1-5|TRBV7-2|.|.
TGTGCCAGCAGCTTAGGACTAGGTAACGTCAAACCCCAGCATTTT
CASSLGLGNVKPQHF
>TRBJ2-3|TRBV27|few|.
TGTGCCAGCAGTGCCGGTCGTTCGGCAGATACGCAGTATTTT
CASSAGRSADTQYF
>TRBJ2-1|TRBV6-4|once|TRBD1
TGTGCCAGCAGTACAACAGGGGGCGCGAGCGATGAGCAGTTCTTC
CASSTTGGASDEQFF
>TRBJ2-4|TRBV7-2|many|.
TGTGCCAGCAGCCCAGGGGGGGGCGGAAACATTCAGTACTTC
CASSPGGGGNIQYF
>TRBJ2-7|TRBV25-1|few|TRBD1
TGTGCCAGCAGTGATATGGAACAGGGGTACGAGCAGTACTTC
CASSDMEQGYEQYF
>TRBJ2-1|TRBV20-1|few|.
TGCAGTGCCGCTTCCGGCCCAAGCTCCTACAATGAGCAGTTCTTC
CSAASGPSSYNEQFF
>TRBJ2-1|TRBV10-3|many|TRBD2
TGTGCCATCAGTCTCCCCCACGCGGGGGATGAGCAGTTCTTC
CAISLPHAGDEQFF
>TRBJ2-1|TRBV7-7|few|TRBD2
TGTGCCAGCAGCCCGCGGGAGTTGGGTGAGCAGTTCTTC
CASSPRELGEQFF
>TRBJ1-1|TRBV5-4|.|.
TGTGCCAGCAGCCAGGACGCTCAAGGGGACACTGAAGCTTTCTTT
CASSQDAQGDTEAFF
>TRBJ1-6|TRBV7-2|.|.
TGTGCCAGCAGCCCAGGGTATAGTAATTCACCCCTCCACTTT
CASSPGYSNSPLHF
>TRBJ2-7|TRBV7-8|.|.
TGTGCCAGCAGCTTAAGTACTAGCAACTACGAGCAGTACTTC
CASSLSTSNYEQYF
>TRBJ2-3|TRBV5-4|.|.
TGTGCCAGCAGTTTTGCAGGGAGAGAGGGCACAGATACGCAGTATTTT
CASSFAGREGTDTQYF
>TRBJ2-3|TRBV28|many|TRBD2
TGTGCCAGCAGTTTATTCACGGGAGGGATAGATACGCAGTATTTT
CASSLFTGGIDTQYF
>TRBJ2-1|TRBV11-3|few|TRBD2
TGTGCCAGCAGCTTAGGGCGGCTAGCGGGACGGCGGAACGGTGAGCAGTTCTTC
CASSLGRLAGRRNGEQFF
>TRBJ2-5|TRBV7-2|many|.
TGTGCCAGCAGCTCCCCACCGGGCCAAGAGACCCAGTACTTC
CASSSPPGQETQYF
>TRBJ2-7|TRBV5-1|.|.
TGCGCCAGCAGCGTTACAGTATCCTACGAGCAGTACTTC
CASSVTVSYEQYF
>TRBJ2-4|TRBV5-1|few|TRBD1
TGCGCCAGCAGCAACCCGGACAGGGGAGCCAAAAACATTCAGTACTTC
CASSNPDRGAKNIQYF
>TRBJ1-2|TRBV29-1|.|TRBD1
TGCAGCGTTGGGACAGGGGAGGGTGGCTACACCTTC
CSVGTGEGGYTF
>TRBJ2-1|TRBV6-4|few|TRBD1
TGTGCCAGCAGTGACCCGACAGGGGGAAATGAGCAGTTCTTC
CASSDPTGGNEQFF
>TRBJ2-3|TRBV29-1|.|.
TGCAGCGTTGGTAAGCGGACCACAGATACGCAGTATTTT
CSVGKRTTDTQYF
>TRBJ1-6|TRBV28|few|.
TGTGCCAGCAGCTCTCCCGCCCGGGGGGCACCCCTCCACTTT
CASSSPARGAPLHF
>TRBJ2-7|TRBV20-1|few|TRBD1
TGCAGTGCTCGGACAGGGGGTGGGTACGAGCAGTACTTC
CSARTGGGYEQYF
>TRBJ2-7|TRBV29-1|.|.
TGCAGCGTTGGAGGGCCCTACGAGCAGTACTTC
CSVGGPYEQYF
>TRBJ1-4|TRBV7-8|few|.
TGTGCCAGCAGCTGGAGTGATAATGAAAAACTGTTTTTT
CASSWSDNEKLFF